These T cell receptor beta chains were read from a single sample in a study of patients and donors after allogeneic stem cell transplantation. TCRdb re-called the RT-PCR reads with MiXCR, one entry per CDR3 protein. The sample lists about 160,000 distinct CDR3 sequences; about a quarter were seen once. The sequencing sample was made of blood, either unsorted or a sorted T cell fraction (not recorded which). Receptor source: a human donor who was either an allogeneic HSCT recipient or a stem cell or donor lymphocyte infusion donor (not recorded which). It is not recorded whose cells these are; they may come from a transplant donor. The CDR3 runs from the conserved cysteine through the conserved F or W. D genes are given only for firm matches. Clone size appears in some rows only: once, few, many, or a class for an expanded clone.

j_gene: TRBJ1-5
abundance: .
v_gene: TRBV15
d_gene: .
CDR3nt: TGTGCCACCAGCAGAGAGGTTATTCAGCCCCAGCATTTT
CDR3aa: CATSREVIQPQHF

j_gene: TRBJ1-1
abundance: few
v_gene: TRBV7-2
d_gene: .
CDR3nt: TGTGCCAGCAGCTTACGAGGAGGGTTGAACACTGAAGCTTTCTTT
CDR3aa: CASSLRGGLNTEAFF

j_gene: TRBJ1-5
abundance: few
v_gene: TRBV19
d_gene: TRBD1
CDR3nt: TGTGCCAGTAGTACAAATACCGGGACAGGGGATCAGCCCCAGCATTTT
CDR3aa: CASSTNTGTGDQPQHF

j_gene: TRBJ2-7
abundance: .
v_gene: TRBV7-9
d_gene: TRBD2
CDR3nt: TGTGCCAGCAGCTTACGCCTTTCTAGCGGGAGTGCCTACGAGCAGTACTTC
CDR3aa: CASSLRLSSGSAYEQYF

j_gene: TRBJ2-5
abundance: few
v_gene: TRBV7-8
d_gene: .
CDR3nt: TGTGCCAGCAGCTTAGACTGGGAACAGGCCGTGGAGACCCAGTACTTC
CDR3aa: CASSLDWEQAVETQYF

j_gene: TRBJ1-1
abundance: .
v_gene: TRBV5-1
d_gene: .
CDR3nt: TGCGCCAGCAGCTTGGAGAAGAACACTGAAGCTTTCTTT
CDR3aa: CASSLEKNTEAFF

j_gene: TRBJ1-3
abundance: few
v_gene: TRBV29-1
d_gene: .
CDR3nt: TGCAGCGTGCAAACAACGGGCAGGCTTTTCCGTTACTCTGGAAACACCATATATTTT
CDR3aa: CSVQTTGRLFRYSGNTIYF

j_gene: TRBJ2-7
abundance: .
v_gene: TRBV20-1
d_gene: .
CDR3nt: TGCAGTGCTAGAGATACCCGGGGGTTAAGCTCACTGTACGAGCAGTACTTC
CDR3aa: CSARDTRGLSSLYEQYF

j_gene: TRBJ2-5
abundance: .
v_gene: TRBV7-9
d_gene: TRBD1
CDR3nt: TGTGCCAGCAGCTTAGTTCGGACAGGCCTCCAGACCCAGTACTTC
CDR3aa: CASSLVRTGLQTQYF

j_gene: TRBJ2-3
abundance: medium-sized
v_gene: TRBV12-3/TRBV12-4
d_gene: TRBD1
CDR3nt: TGTGCCAGCACCGGGACAGGTAGCACAGATACGCAGTATTTT
CDR3aa: CASTGTGSTDTQYF

j_gene: TRBJ2-3
abundance: few
v_gene: TRBV7-9
d_gene: .
CDR3nt: TGTGCCAGCAGCGACCCGGGGAGGATGGGCCCAGATACGCAGTATTTT
CDR3aa: CASSDPGRMGPDTQYF

j_gene: TRBJ2-2
abundance: .
v_gene: TRBV7-9
d_gene: .
CDR3nt: TGTGCCAGCAGCTTGGGGAATAGGGAGCTGTTTTTT
CDR3aa: CASSLGNRELFF

j_gene: TRBJ2-2
abundance: .
v_gene: TRBV6-4
d_gene: TRBD2
CDR3nt: TGTGCCAGCAGTGACCGCGCGGGGGAACTCTTTGGGGAGCTGTTTTTT
CDR3aa: CASSDRAGELFGELFF

j_gene: TRBJ2-5
abundance: .
v_gene: TRBV5-1
d_gene: TRBD2
CDR3nt: TGCGCCAGCAGCTTGGGCCTCGGACTAGCGGGGCCCAGGGAGACCCAGTACTTC
CDR3aa: CASSLGLGLAGPRETQYF

j_gene: TRBJ2-2
abundance: .
v_gene: TRBV6-1
d_gene: .
CDR3nt: TGTGCCAGCAGTCCAGGATTTACCGGGGAGCTGTTTTTT
CDR3aa: CASSPGFTGELFF

j_gene: TRBJ2-7
abundance: .
v_gene: TRBV18
d_gene: TRBD1
CDR3nt: TGTGCCAGTTCAGGGGGCAGATCCTACGAGCAGTACTTC
CDR3aa: CASSGGRSYEQYF

j_gene: TRBJ1-1
abundance: .
v_gene: TRBV20-1
d_gene: .
CDR3nt: TGCAGTGCTGTTAGGGCCCCTTTGGAGAACACTGAAGCTTTCTTT
CDR3aa: CSAVRAPLENTEAFF

j_gene: TRBJ1-5
abundance: many
v_gene: TRBV30
d_gene: TRBD1
CDR3nt: TGTGCCTGGAGTCTCAATCAGACAGGGAGAAGCAATCAGCCCCAGCATTTT
CDR3aa: CAWSLNQTGRSNQPQHF

j_gene: TRBJ1-2
abundance: .
v_gene: TRBV12-3/TRBV12-4
d_gene: .
CDR3nt: TGTGCCAGCAGTCGGTGGGCAAGAATCAGTAACTATGGCTACACCTTC
CDR3aa: CASSRWARISNYGYTF

j_gene: TRBJ1-1
abundance: many
v_gene: TRBV29-1
d_gene: .
CDR3nt: TGCAGCGTTGGGGCAGGACAGCGGATCACTGAAGCTTTCTTT
CDR3aa: CSVGAGQRITEAFF

j_gene: TRBJ2-3
abundance: .
v_gene: TRBV20-1
d_gene: TRBD2
CDR3nt: TGCAGCGTAAACGACCGGGCGGGGGGTGTTCCAGATACGCAGTATTTT
CDR3aa: CSVNDRAGGVPDTQYF

j_gene: TRBJ2-6
abundance: few
v_gene: TRBV28
d_gene: .
CDR3nt: TGTGCCAGCAGTTCAACAGGTTTCTCTGGGGCCAACGTCCTGACTTTC
CDR3aa: CASSSTGFSGANVLTF

j_gene: TRBJ1-5
abundance: few
v_gene: TRBV12-3/TRBV12-4
d_gene: .
CDR3nt: TGTGCCAGCAGTTTAACGCAGGGAGATCAGCCCCAGCATTTT
CDR3aa: CASSLTQGDQPQHF

j_gene: TRBJ1-5
abundance: few
v_gene: TRBV7-3
d_gene: TRBD1
CDR3nt: TGTGCCAGCAGCGCCCATCCGGACAGGCTGAATCAGCCCCAGCATTTT
CDR3aa: CASSAHPDRLNQPQHF

j_gene: TRBJ2-5
abundance: .
v_gene: TRBV1
d_gene: .
CDR3nt: TGCACCAGCAGCCGACCACAAGAGACCCAGTACTTC
CDR3aa: CTSSRPQETQYF

j_gene: TRBJ1-1
abundance: many
v_gene: TRBV25-1
d_gene: .
CDR3nt: TGTGCCAGCAGTGGAACAGGACAAGCTTTCTTT
CDR3aa: CASSGTGQAFF

j_gene: TRBJ2-1
abundance: .
v_gene: TRBV2
d_gene: .
CDR3nt: TGTGCCAGCAGTGAGTATTTCGGGTACAATGAGCAGTTCTTC
CDR3aa: CASSEYFGYNEQFF

j_gene: TRBJ1-5
abundance: few
v_gene: TRBV12-3/TRBV12-4
d_gene: TRBD1
CDR3nt: TGTGCCAGCAGAAGGACAGGGGCCGGAGACAATCAGCCCCAGCATTTT
CDR3aa: CASRRTGAGDNQPQHF

j_gene: TRBJ1-2
abundance: many
v_gene: TRBV9
d_gene: TRBD1
CDR3nt: TGTGCCAGCAGCGCCTCGACAGGGGGGTATGGCTACACCTTC
CDR3aa: CASSASTGGYGYTF

j_gene: TRBJ2-2
abundance: .
v_gene: TRBV5-1
d_gene: .
CDR3nt: TGCGCCAGCAGCTTGGCCTTAACACTAGGGGCCGGGGAGCTGTTTTTT
CDR3aa: CASSLALTLGAGELFF

j_gene: TRBJ2-7
abundance: few
v_gene: TRBV18
d_gene: .
CDR3nt: TGTGCCAGCTCACCGTCAGAGCCGGAGGGCTACGAGCAGTACTTC
CDR3aa: CASSPSEPEGYEQYF

j_gene: TRBJ2-3
abundance: .
v_gene: TRBV9
d_gene: .
CDR3nt: TGTGCCAGCAGCCACCGGGACCGCTCCACAGATACGCAGTATTTT
CDR3aa: CASSHRDRSTDTQYF

j_gene: TRBJ1-5
abundance: .
v_gene: TRBV6-5
d_gene: .
CDR3nt: TGTGCCAGCAGACAGTTAGGGAGTGCACGGCCCCAGCATTTT
CDR3aa: CASRQLGSARPQHF